This T cell receptor beta chain was retrieved from a study of cytomegalovirus exposure and HLA in healthy donors. On the study more broadly: Sequencing of some 190 million T cells in an earlier analysis found some 100 million unique TCR beta sequences. Study-wide findings and caveats: Reportedly, a later analysis found an Asian-associated ancestry cluster had fewer N-insertions than the roughly 630-donor mean. Reports indicate that TCR beta sequences accurately predicted the HLA-A and HLA-B alleles of most subjects.

About this clone itself: Its antigen is undetermined.

The PCR made use of 60 Vbeta and 13 Jbeta primers. Sequencing used immunoSEQ multiplex PCR; TCRdb keeps in-frame clones, though not all of them. Among over 150,000 clones listed, around 77% were seen once. This CDR3 region has 17 residues. CDR1 and CDR2 (germline): SGHRS, YFSETQ. Trimming cost V 4 bases and J 0 bases, with 19 bases left between them. The receptor's source is a man over 45 in good health and CMV-seropositive. The chain is built from TRBV5-1 and TRBJ1-1; D possibly corresponds to TRBD1 (6 bases). The specimen was PBMCs. CDR3 coding DNA: TGCGCCAGCAGCGTAGGACAGATGATGGCTTTGAACACTGAAGCTTTCTTT. The encoded protein is CASSVGQMMALNTEAFF.